This T cell receptor (beta chain) was obtained from a study of blood T cell repertoires in COVID-19. About the study: T cells, B-cell-depleted T cells, or PBMCs supplied cDNA or gDNA.

Germline CDR1 GTSNPN, CDR2 SVGIG (reference sequence). V was cut by 2 bases and J by 4 bases, with 9 bases left in between. The CDR3 loop spans 13 amino acids. Participants spanned ages about 18 to 100 years and resided in about two dozen US areas. Original handling: Counts of nucleated cells, estimated from reference gene primer amplification, were obtained. Sequenced by immunoSEQ multiplex PCR; TCRdb stores in-frame clones only, minus some. The DNA was the basis for D and trimming; V, J and clone size are from that table. The data contain under 200,000 clones, roughly 85% of them singletons. This sequence originates from a man aged 55-75 years who had recovered from COVID-19. Sequencing was done on a sample of PBMCs or T cells enriched from blood (not recorded which). V is TRBV30 and J is TRBJ1-3; D is undetermined. The CDR3 here is CAWSFGWGNTIYF. The CDR3 nucleotides are TGTGCCTGGAGTTTCGGTTGGGGAAACACCATATATTTT.